A selection of T cell receptor beta chains follows, all from one sample in a study of cytomegalovirus exposure and HLA in healthy donors. This table comes from immunoSEQ multiplex PCR, and its TCRdb copy is limited to in-frame clones, with some not included. The repertoire holds 100,000 or so clones, around three quarters seen once, with around 4% in the top ten. The material sequenced was PBMCs. The receptors stem from a female donor in good health and CMV-seropositive. The CDR3 runs from the conserved cysteine through the conserved F or W. D genes are given only for firm matches. Rows give clone size only sometimes, using once, few, many, or a class for an expanded clone.

CDR3 length	D gene	clone size	V gene	J gene	CDR3 DNA	CDR3 protein
15	TRBD2	few	TRBV19	TRBJ2-5	TGTGCCAGTAGTACCGGGACTAGCGGGAGAGAGACCCAGTACTTC	CASSTGTSGRETQYF
12	-	-	TRBV5-4	TRBJ1-1	TGTGCCAGCAGCCTCGATTTCGGTGAAGCTTTCTTT	CASSLDFGEAFF
13	-	few	TRBV19	TRBJ1-4	TGTGCCAGTAGTCCCCTTTCGAATGAAAAACTGTTTTTT	CASSPLSNEKLFF
13	-	-	TRBV19	TRBJ2-2	TGTGCCAGTAGTATCCCAGGGACCGGGGAGCTGTTTTTT	CASSIPGTGELFF
15	-	-	TRBV6-6	TRBJ1-1	TGTGCCAGCAGTCTAGGGGGTCCCCGCAACACTGAAGCTTTCTTT	CASSLGGPRNTEAFF
13	-	-	TRBV4-1	TRBJ2-7	TGCGCCAGCAGCCCGACGGCGGGCTACGAGCAGTACTTC	CASSPTAGYEQYF
15	TRBD1	-	TRBV2	TRBJ2-7	TGTGCCAGCAGTGAAAGTGCAGGGGGAGTCGTCGGACAGTACTTC	CASSESAGGVVGQYF
15	TRBD1	-	TRBV5-8	TRBJ2-1	TGTGCCAGCAGCTTGGGGACAGGGTTCTTAGATGAGCAGTTCTTC	CASSLGTGFLDEQFF
13	TRBD1	few	TRBV9	TRBJ2-7	TGTGCCAGCAGCGTCGGGACAGGGGCCGAGCAGTACTTC	CASSVGTGAEQYF
14	TRBD2	-	TRBV6-6	TRBJ2-1	TGTGCCAGCAGTTACGGGAGCGGGGTGAATGAGCAGTTCTTC	CASSYGSGVNEQFF
15	TRBD1	once	TRBV23-1	TRBJ2-7	TGCGCCAGCGCTATACGTCGTGACAGGGCCTACGAGCAGTACTTC	CASAIRRDRAYEQYF
15	TRBD1	-	TRBV11-1	TRBJ2-1	TGTGCCAGCAGCTCAACAGGGGCGGCATACAATGAGCAGTTCTTC	CASSSTGAAYNEQFF
11	-	-	TRBV7-4	TRBJ2-7	TGTGCCAGCAGCCCTGCCTACGAGCAGTACTTC	CASSPAYEQYF
15	TRBD2	-	TRBV6-1	TRBJ2-3	TGTGCCAGCAGTGCTCTTAGCGGGAGCCCAGATACGCAGTATTTT	CASSALSGSPDTQYF
19	-	-	TRBV30	TRBJ2-5	TGTGCCTGGAGTGTCCTGGACAGCGCTGGGTGGCCGCTGCAAGAGACCCAGTACTTC	CAWSVLDSAGWPLQETQYF
15	-	-	TRBV4-3	TRBJ1-1	TGCGCCAGCAGCCAAGGCAGGGGCATGAACACTGAAGCTTTCTTT	CASSQGRGMNTEAFF
15	-	-	TRBV10-1	TRBJ1-1	TGCGCCAGCAGTGAGTCGGACAGATTGAACACTGAAGCTTTCTTT	CASSESDRLNTEAFF
15	-	-	TRBV10-3	TRBJ2-5	TGTGCCATCAGCCGAGATGTTACTCGCCAAGAGACCCAGTACTTC	CAISRDVTRQETQYF
17	-	-	TRBV4-1	TRBJ1-1	TGCGCCAGCAGCCAAGGTCCCCTGGGGCTTGTGGGCACTGAAGCTTTCTTT	CASSQGPLGLVGTEAFF
17	TRBD1	-	TRBV4-3	TRBJ1-2	TGCGCCAGCAGCCAAGGGAGGGCCAGACAGGGGGGCTATGGCTACACCTTC	CASSQGRARQGGYGYTF
16	TRBD1	-	TRBV4-2	TRBJ1-6	TGTGCCAGCAGCCAAGATCTGGGACAGGGGTATTCACCCCTCCACTTT	CASSQDLGQGYSPLHF
16	TRBD1	-	TRBV6-5	TRBJ2-2	TGTGCCAGCAGTTACTCACAGGGGGGCGGGACCGGGGAGCTGTTTTTT	CASSYSQGGGTGELFF
14	TRBD2	-	TRBV15	TRBJ2-7	TGTGCCACCAGCAGAGGCGGGAGCCGCAACGAGCAGTACTTC	CATSRGGSRNEQYF
13	-	-	TRBV10-3	TRBJ2-7	TGTGCCATCACCCCGGCCCAGGGCTACGAGCAGTACTTC	CAITPAQGYEQYF
13	-	-	TRBV30	TRBJ2-2	TGTGCCTGGATGGGGGCAAACACCGGGGAGCTGTTTTTT	CAWMGANTGELFF
16	TRBD2	-	TRBV9	TRBJ2-3	TGTGCCAGCAGCCCCCCGGGACTAGCGGGAGCAGATACGCAGTATTTT	CASSPPGLAGADTQYF
15	TRBD2	once	TRBV2	TRBJ2-1	TGTGCCAGCAGAGGGACTAGCGGGGAATACAATGAGCAGTTCTTC	CASRGTSGEYNEQFF
17	TRBD1	-	TRBV19	TRBJ1-2	TGTGCCAGTAGTCCTCTCCCGGGACAGGCCGGGGACTATGGCTACACCTTC	CASSPLPGQAGDYGYTF
13	-	-	TRBV18	TRBJ1-4	TGTGCCAGCTCACCACAGGGAGGTGAAAAACTGTTTTTT	CASSPQGGEKLFF
16	-	-	TRBV7-9	TRBJ1-2	TGTTCCAGCAGCTTTGGAGGTTATCCCTTAGACTATGGCTACACCTTC	CSSSFGGYPLDYGYTF
16	TRBD2	-	TRBV27	TRBJ2-1	TGTGCCAGCAGTCCCCGGACTAGCGGGGGATACAATGAGCAGTTCTTC	CASSPRTSGGYNEQFF
14	-	-	TRBV4-1	TRBJ2-4	TGCGCCAGCAGCCAAGGGGGCTCAGTGGACAGTCAGTACTTC	CASSQGGSVDSQYF
14	TRBD1	-	TRBV30	TRBJ1-1	TGTGCCTGGACCCGGGACAGAACGAACACTGAAGCTTTCTTT	CAWTRDRTNTEAFF
16	-	-	TRBV6-6	TRBJ1-1	TGTGCCAGCAGCGACGCGCGTTGGGGCGCCGGCACTGAAGCTTTCTTT	CASSDARWGAGTEAFF
13	TRBD2	-	TRBV30	TRBJ2-7	TGTGCCTGGAGTGGGTGGGAGGGCTACGAGCAGTACTTC	CAWSGWEGYEQYF
14	-	-	TRBV2	TRBJ2-2	TGTGCCAGCAGCCCCACGGTGGGGGGAGGGGAGCTGTTTTTT	CASSPTVGGGELFF
12	-	once	TRBV7-9	TRBJ2-5	TGTGCCAGCAGCTCGGAGGGAGAGACCCAGTACTTC	CASSSEGETQYF
16	-	once	TRBV5-1	TRBJ2-3	TGCGCCAGCAGCCCCCATAGCGGCTCTAGCACAGATACGCAGTATTTT	CASSPHSGSSTDTQYF
17	TRBD2	-	TRBV30	TRBJ2-3	TGTGCCTCCGGACTAGCGGGGGGGGGATGGGGCACAGATACGCAGTATTTT	CASGLAGGGWGTDTQYF
14	TRBD1	-	TRBV6-1	TRBJ1-5	TGTGCCAGCAGTGAGAACAGGGGCAGGCAGCCCCAGCATTTT	CASSENRGRQPQHF
14	TRBD2	few	TRBV19	TRBJ2-1	TGTGCCAGTAGTATTGGACTAGGGCCGGAGGAGCAGTTCTTC	CASSIGLGPEEQFF
15	-	-	TRBV7-2	TRBJ2-1	TGTGCCAGCCCTCGTACGTGGGAGCCCGGCAATGAGCAGTTCTTC	CASPRTWEPGNEQFF
15	TRBD1	few	TRBV6-1	TRBJ1-1	TGTGCCAGCAGGATACTACAGGGGATGGACACTGAAGCTTTCTTT	CASRILQGMDTEAFF